The following is a TCR beta chain sequence with its context. As yet, its antigen is unknown. From germline, CDR1 is SGDLS and CDR2 YYNGEE. V trimming: 2 bases; J trimming: 4 bases; junction bases outside the gene matches: 5. The CDR3 has 15 amino acids. This entry belongs to a study of cytomegalovirus exposure and HLA in healthy donors. PCR was performed using 60 Vbeta and 13 Jbeta primers. This table comes from immunoSEQ multiplex PCR, and its TCRdb copy is limited to in-frame clones, with some not included. The sample holds under 150,000 clones, about three quarters seen once. Study-level results: Common viral pathogens seemed to be connected with several of the most significant clusters, according to a later analysis.

The chain joins TRBV9 to TRBJ2-1, with 8 bases matching TRBD2. The sequenced sample was PBMCs. This clonotype was obtained from a male donor in good health and CMV-seropositive. CDR3 region: CASSVSPSGYNEQFF. In DNA form, the CDR3 reads TGTGCCAGCAGCGTCTCTCCTAGCGGGTACAATGAGCAGTTCTTC.